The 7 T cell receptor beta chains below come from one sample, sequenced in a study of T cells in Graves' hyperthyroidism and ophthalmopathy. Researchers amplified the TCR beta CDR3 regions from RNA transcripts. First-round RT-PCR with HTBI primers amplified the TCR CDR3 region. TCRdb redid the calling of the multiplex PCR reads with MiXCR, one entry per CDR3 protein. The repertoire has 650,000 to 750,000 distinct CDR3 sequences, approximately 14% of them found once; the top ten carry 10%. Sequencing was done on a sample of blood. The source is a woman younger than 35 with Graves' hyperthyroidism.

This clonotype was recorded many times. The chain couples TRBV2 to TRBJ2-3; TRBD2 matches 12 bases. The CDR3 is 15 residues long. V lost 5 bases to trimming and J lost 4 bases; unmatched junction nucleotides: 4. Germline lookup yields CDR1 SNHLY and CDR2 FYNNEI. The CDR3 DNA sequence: TGTGCCAGCAGTCTAGCGGGAGGGAGCGCAGATACGCAGTATTTT. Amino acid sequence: CASSLAGGSADTQYF.

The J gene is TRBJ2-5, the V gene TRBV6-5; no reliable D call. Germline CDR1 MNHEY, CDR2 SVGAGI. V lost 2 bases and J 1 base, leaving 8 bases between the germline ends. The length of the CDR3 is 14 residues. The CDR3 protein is CASSYGSFQETQYF. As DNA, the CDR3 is TGTGCCAGCAGTTACGGCAGCTTCCAAGAGACCCAGTACTTC.

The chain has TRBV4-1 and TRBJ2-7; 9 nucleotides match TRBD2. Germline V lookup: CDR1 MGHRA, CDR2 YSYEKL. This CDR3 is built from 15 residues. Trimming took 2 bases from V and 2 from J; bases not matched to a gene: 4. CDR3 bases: TGCGCCAGCAGCCAAATAGCGGGAGACCCCTACGAGCAGTACTTC. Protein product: CASSQIAGDPYEQYF.

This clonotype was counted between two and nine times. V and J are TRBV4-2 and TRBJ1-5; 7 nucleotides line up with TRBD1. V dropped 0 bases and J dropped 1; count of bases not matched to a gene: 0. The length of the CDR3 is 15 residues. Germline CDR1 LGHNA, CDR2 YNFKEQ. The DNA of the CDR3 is TGTGCCAGCAGCCAAGAGGACAGGAGCAATCAGCCCCAGCATTTT. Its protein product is CASSQEDRSNQPQHF.

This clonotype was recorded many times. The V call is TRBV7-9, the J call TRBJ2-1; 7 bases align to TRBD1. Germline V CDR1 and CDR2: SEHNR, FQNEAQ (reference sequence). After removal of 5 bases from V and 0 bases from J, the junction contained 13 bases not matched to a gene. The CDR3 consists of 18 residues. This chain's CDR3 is CASSTRQGQRSSYNEQFF. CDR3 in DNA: TGTGCCAGCAGCACCCGCCAGGGACAGCGGAGCTCCTACAATGAGCAGTTCTTC.

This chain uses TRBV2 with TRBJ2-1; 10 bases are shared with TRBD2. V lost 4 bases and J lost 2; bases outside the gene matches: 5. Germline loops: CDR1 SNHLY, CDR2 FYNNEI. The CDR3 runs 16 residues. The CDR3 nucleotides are TGTGCCAGCAGTGTCCAGCGGGAGGGAACCTACAATGAGCAGTTCTTC. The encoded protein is CASSVQREGTYNEQFF.

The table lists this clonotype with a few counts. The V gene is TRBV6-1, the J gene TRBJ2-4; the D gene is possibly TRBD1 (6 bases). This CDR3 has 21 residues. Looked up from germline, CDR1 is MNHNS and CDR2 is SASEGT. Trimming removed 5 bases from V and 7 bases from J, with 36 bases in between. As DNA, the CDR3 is TGTGCCAGCAGTAGAAGGTTCGAGGCCAATTTTTCCCGGGACCAGGGGAACATTCAGTACTTC. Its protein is CASSRRFEANFSRDQGNIQYF.